This T cell receptor beta chain was identified in a study of CD8+CD57+ T cells in acquired aplastic anemia. The overall study: The study obtained an average of roughly 3 ug of DNA from sorted CD4+ and CD8+ cells. The study, taken as a whole, reports: Overlap between patients and controls comprised just under 30 CD8+ CDR3 sequences. Significant differences in CD8+ Simpson's diversity were not observed between patients and controls.

The CDR3 has 12 residues if both end residues are counted. CDR1 and CDR2 from the germline V gene are SGHTA and FQGTGA. The template used for profiling TCR beta VDJ and CDR3 was genomic DNA. TCRdb passed the reads through MiXCR, listing each CDR3 protein once. Counted here are a few hundred thousand distinct CDR3 sequences, 65% to 90% occurring once; the ten biggest clones make up 40% to 55%. To note about this clonotype: Its antigen is unknown. It is likely a read error, because the conserved phenylalanine at the end of the CDR3 is missing. It is unclear where the CDR3 begins or ends on the DNA, so no DNA is shown, and the CDR3 is as TCRdb lists it.

Whoever was chosen for sequencing had shown CD8+CD57+ cell expansion by flow cytometry. Prior therapy had not been administered to any patient at the time of blood sampling. The specimen was sorted CD4+, CD8+, or CD8+CD57+ T cells (not recorded which) from PBMCs. This chain links TRBV7-3 with TRBJ2-3. The receptor was derived from a human donor with aplastic anemia. CDR3 in amino acids: CASSFRPDRPYL.